Listed here are 32 T cell receptor beta chains from one sample, sequenced in a study of blood T cells in healthy people across ages. Using a J-beta primer mix together with a sample-barcoded 5' primer, a second PCR was run for roughly 6 to 12 cycles. TCRdb called the 5' RACE reads again in MiXCR, with one record for every CDR3 protein. Altogether 250,000 to 300,000 distinct CDR3 sequences are present, 27% being singletons, with the ten largest covering over 25%. The specimen sequenced was blood. These receptors all stem from a woman between 65 and 79 years old in good health.

The chain couples TRBV5-8 to TRBJ1-2; D possibly corresponds to TRBD1 (5 bases). The CDR3 has 12 residues. The V gene lost 4 bases and the J gene lost 7 bases, with 11 bases spanning the gap. Germline V CDR1 and CDR2: SGHTS, YDEGEE. The CDR3 DNA follows: TGTGCCAGCAGCCATTCAGGGACTGGCTACACCTTC. Its protein is CASSHSGTGYTF.

The table lists this clonotype with a few counts. Possible read error: a much larger clone is one base away. V gene TRBV10-3 combines with J gene TRBJ2-5; D is tentatively TRBD1 or TRBD2 (5 bases each). The J call may be faulty, since TRBJ2-7 better matches the DNA end. Germline V lookup: CDR1 ENHRY, CDR2 SYGVKD. There are 15 residues in the CDR3. The CDR3 spells CAISGGVRKAYEQYF. In DNA, the CDR3 is TGTGCCATCAGTGGAGGGGTTAGAAAGGCCTACGAGCAGTACTTC.

This clonotype was found a few times. The chain couples TRBV6-2 or TRBV6-3 to TRBJ1-5; TRBD1 might be the D (5 bases). This CDR3 has 15 residues. Germline CDR1 reads MNHEY; CDR2 reads SVGEGT. V lost 4 bases, J lost 4 bases, and 14 bases lay in between. The CDR3 sequence: CASSSHGAVNQPQHF. CDR3 DNA: TGTGCCAGCAGTTCACACGGGGCAGTAAATCAGCCCCAGCATTTT.

This clonotype was seen a handful of times. The V call is TRBV11-1, the J call TRBJ2-5, with D perhaps TRBD1 (5 bases). Trimming took 5 bases from V and 2 from J, leaving 15 bases between them. The CDR3 length is 15 residues. The germline CDR1 and CDR2 sequences are SGHAT and FQDESV (reference sequence). CDR3 in DNA: TGTGCCAGCAGCCTGATGGGGCAGCAGCAAGAGACCCAGTACTTC. Translated, it gives CASSLMGQQQETQYF.

This clonotype was seen a few times. The chain couples TRBV19 to TRBJ2-1; 9 positions agree with TRBD1. Germline assignment: CDR1 LNHDA and CDR2 SQIVND (reference sequence). This CDR3 comprises 15 residues. The V and J ends lost 3 bases and 8 bases, in that order; junction bases with no gene match: 8. CDR3 region: CASSIAGTGYDEQFF. The CDR3, as DNA: TGTGCCAGTAGTATCGCCGGGACAGGGTACGATGAGCAGTTCTTC.

This clonotype came up a few times. This chain connects TRBV5-6 to TRBJ2-3; D tentatively reads TRBD1 or TRBD2 (5 bases each). The CDR3 spans 18 residues. V was cut by 1 base and J by 5 bases, with 23 bases left in between. The germline V gene has CDR1 SGHDT and CDR2 YYEEEE. CDR3 coding DNA: TGTGCCAGCAGCTTGCCCCCTCTTTGGGGGAGAGACGGAGATACGCAGTATTTT. It specifies CASSLPPLWGRDGDTQYF.

This clonotype was observed a few times. The V and J genes are TRBV5-1 and TRBJ1-4, with unresolved D. In germline, CDR1 is SGHRS, CDR2 YFSETQ. V was cut by 0 bases and J by 7 bases, with 16 bases left in between. This CDR3 region has 16 residues. In DNA form, the CDR3 reads TGCGCCAGCAGCTTGGGGGCCCTGACGATCGGTGAAAAACTGTTTTTT. It is translated as CASSLGALTIGEKLFF. The entire variable domain, with the rest obtained from reference TRBV5-1 and TRBJ1-4, is as follows: KAGVTQTPRYLIKTRGQQVTLSCSPISGHRSVSWYQQTPGQGLQFLFEYFSETQRNKGNFPGRFSGRQFSNSRSEMNVSTLELGDSALYLCASSLGALTIGEKLFFGSGTQLSVL.

This clonotype was counted at least ten times. The chain has TRBV7-3 and TRBJ2-3; D not resolved. Germline loops: CDR1 SGHTA, CDR2 FQGTGA. This CDR3 is 15 amino acids long. The V gene lost 5 bases and the J gene lost 5 bases, with 17 bases spanning the gap. CDR3: CASSIQKGVGDTQYF. The CDR3 DNA follows: TGTGCCAGCAGCATACAGAAAGGAGTCGGAGATACGCAGTATTTT.

J is TRBJ2-5 and V is TRBV12-3 or TRBV12-4, with TRBD1 matching 11 bases. The CDR3 runs 14 residues. V shed 8 bases and J 11 bases; nucleotides not matched to a gene: 13. CDR3 DNA: TGTGCCAGCTCAACGGGACAGGGGGTCTATGAGCAGTACTTC. Its translation is CASSTGQGVYEQYF.

This clonotype was detected only once. The chain combines TRBV7-2 with TRBJ2-5, with D maybe TRBD1 (5 bases). Trimming left V 8 bases short and J 5 bases short, with 15 bases between. This CDR3 has 13 residues. Germline CDR1 reads SGHTA; CDR2 reads FQGNSA. This chain's CDR3 is CASQQGPRETQYF. The CDR3 DNA is TGTGCCAGCCAGCAGGGCCCCCGGGAGACCCAGTACTTC.

The chain carries TRBV18 and TRBJ2-1; TRBD2 agrees at 8 bases. The trim removed 0 bases at V and 7 bases at J, leaving 5 bases unmatched. The length of the CDR3 is 15 residues. The germline CDR1 and CDR2 sequences are KGHSH and LQKENI. CDR3 in amino acids: CASSPPASGQNEQFF. The CDR3 DNA reads TGTGCCAGCTCACCACCGGCTAGCGGGCAAAATGAGCAGTTCTTC.

The chain carries TRBV28 and TRBJ2-5, with a tentative D call TRBD1 (5 bases). The better agreement between TRBJ2-7 and the DNA end casts doubt on the J call. Germline CDR1 and CDR2: MDHEN and SYDVKM. The CDR3 contains 13 residues. This chain's CDR3 is CASSLSGFYEQYF. CDR3 DNA sequence: TGTGCCAGCAGTTTATCAGGGTTCTACGAGCAGTACTTC.

This clonotype came up a few times. One junction end does not reproduce the germline sequence, and a read error may be involved. The genes are TRBV3-1 and TRBJ2-5, with D perhaps matching TRBD2 (5 bases). The last part of the DNA fits TRBJ2-1 better; the J call may be wrong. This CDR3 is 11 amino acids long. CDR1 and CDR2 (germline): LGHDT, YNNKEL (reference sequence). CDR3 DNA: TGTGCCGGCAGCCGGGGCAATGAGCAGTTCTTC. It is translated as CAGSRGNEQFF.

The V call is TRBV7-2, the J call TRBJ1-1; D gene ambiguous. V was cut by 7 bases and J by 4 bases, with 13 bases left in between. The CDR3 is 13 amino acids. CDR1 and CDR2 from the germline V gene are SGHTA and FQGNSA. CDR3 residues: CASTPSAFTEAFF. The CDR3 nucleotides read TGTGCCAGCACCCCCTCAGCCTTCACTGAAGCTTTCTTT.

This clonotype was picked up a small number of times. This sequence joins TRBV20-1 and TRBJ2-5, with TRBD2 matching 9 bases. The last part of the DNA fits TRBJ2-7 better; the J call may be wrong. This CDR3 contains 15 residues. Germline V CDR1 and CDR2: DFQATT, SNEGSKA (reference sequence). CDR3 nucleotides: TGCAGTGCTAGACCTCTCGGTAGCGGGAGCCACGAGCAGTACTTC. Its protein product is CSARPLGSGSHEQYF.

V and J are TRBV12-3 or TRBV12-4 and TRBJ2-5, with TRBD1 matching 7 bases. The CDR3 covers 14 residues. The junction had 6 bases not matched to a gene; V was cut back by 7 bases and J by 1 base. CDR3 DNA sequence: TGTGCCAGCACCCTGACAGGGTTCCAAGAGACCCAGTACTTC. This sequence encodes CASTLTGFQETQYF.

The J gene is TRBJ2-2, the V gene TRBV18; 7 nucleotides agree with TRBD2. Germline trimming cut 2 bases from V and 5 bases from J; bases unmatched to any gene: 8. Germline V gives CDR1 KGHSH, CDR2 LQKENI. CDR3 size: 16 residues. As DNA, the CDR3 is TGTGCCAGCTCACCAGAAGGCGGGAGAGTGACCGGGGAGCTGTTTTTT. Translated: CASSPEGGRVTGELFF.

As to this clonotype: Germline is not matched at one junction end, which may reflect a read error. This chain links TRBV7-7 with TRBJ2-5; unclear D gene. CDR1 SSHAT and CDR2 FNYEAQ come from the germline V gene (reference sequence). The CDR3 sequence is 15 residues long. The CDR3 protein is CASSLGLTDQETQYF. DNA for the CDR3: TGTGCTAGCAGCTTAGGGTTGACCGATCAAGAGACCCAGTACTTC.

This clonotype turned up a few times. V and J are TRBV4-2 and TRBJ2-4, with D perhaps assigned TRBD1 or TRBD2 (6 bases each). The CDR3 runs to 17 residues. Germline V CDR1 and CDR2: LGHNA, YNFKEQ. V was cut by 4 bases and J by 0 bases, with 16 bases left in between. The DNA of the CDR3 is TGTGCCAGCAGCCTTGTTGGCGGGGACATAGCCAAAAACATTCAGTACTTC. The encoded protein is CASSLVGGDIAKNIQYF.

This clonotype was counted a few times. V and J are TRBV2 and TRBJ2-7; possibly TRBD1 or TRBD2 for D (6 bases each). Germline assignment: CDR1 SNHLY and CDR2 FYNNEI. CDR3 length equals 13 residues. The V and J ends lost 6 bases and 6 bases respectively, with 15 bases between them. CDR3 bases: TGTGCCAGCAGGGGGGGCAGTCGAGCCGAGCAGTACTTC. Encoded protein: CASRGGSRAEQYF.

This clonotype was seen a few times. This chain links TRBV2 with TRBJ2-1; 9 bases line up with TRBD1. There are 15 residues in the CDR3. V dropped 8 bases and J dropped 7; count of bases not matched to a gene: 12. The V gene's germline CDR1 is SNHLY and CDR2 FYNNEI. The chain's CDR3 is CASENRDRVRNEQFF. The DNA for the CDR3 is TGTGCCAGCGAAAACCGGGACAGGGTACGAAATGAGCAGTTCTTC.

This clonotype was detected only a few times. This sequence joins TRBV18 and TRBJ2-5; no clear D gene. The J call is uncertain, as TRBJ2-1 better fits the DNA end. This CDR3 spans 12 amino acids. Germline loops: CDR1 KGHSH, CDR2 LQKENI. The CDR3 DNA is TGTGCCAGCTCAACAAACGGCCCTCTGCAGTTCTTC. It codes for CASSTNGPLQFF.

The CDR3 DNA sequence: TGTGCCAGCAGTTTACGTCAGATTGGCTCCTACAATGAGCAGTTCTTC. It yields the protein CASSLRQIGSYNEQFF. J is TRBJ2-1 and V is TRBV12-3 or TRBV12-4; D remains ambiguous. The CDR3 consists of 16 residues. V was pared by 2 bases and J by 0 bases, with 11 bases between.

This clonotype was counted only a few times. V and J are TRBV2 and TRBJ2-7; either TRBD1 or TRBD2 may fit D (5 bases each). Germline CDR1 and CDR2: SNHLY and FYNNEI. This CDR3 is 15 amino acids long. The V gene lost 7 bases and the J gene lost 2 bases, with 18 bases spanning the gap. The CDR3 protein is CASTMRAGPPYEQYF. Written as DNA, the CDR3 is TGTGCCAGCACCATGAGGGCAGGGCCCCCCTACGAGCAGTACTTC.

The V call is TRBV29-1, the J call TRBJ2-5; D may match TRBD1 or TRBD2 (5 bases each). The J call may be incorrect, as the DNA end agrees better with TRBJ2-7. Germline V gene data show CDR1 as SQVTM and CDR2 as ANQGSEA. This CDR3 spans 13 amino acids. The CDR3 protein is CSVPGDHSYEQYF. The DNA for the CDR3 is TGCAGCGTCCCCGGGGACCACTCCTACGAGCAGTACTTC.

About this clonotype itself: Relative to the germline gene, one junction end is altered; a read error may explain this. This rearrangement joins TRBV28 to TRBJ2-7; 9 bases line up with TRBD2. CDR1 is MDHEN, CDR2 SYDVKM, per germline. The CDR3 runs to 15 residues. CDR3 loop: CGSRPGIAGADEQYF. Written as DNA, the CDR3 is TGTGGCAGCAGACCCGGAATAGCGGGAGCTGACGAGCAGTACTTC. Drawing the rest from reference TRBV28 and TRBJ2-7, the complete variable domain is DVKVTQSSRYLVKRTGEKVFLECVQDMDHENMFWYRQDPGLGLRLIYFSYDVKMKEKGDIPEGYSVSREKKERFSLILESASTNQTSMYLCGSRPGIAGADEQYFGPGTRLTVT.

The V and J genes are TRBV6-1 and TRBJ2-7; 8 positions match TRBD1. With V trimmed by 7 bases and J by 3 bases, 8 bases remained unmatched. This CDR3 is 14 amino acids long. Germline V gene data show CDR1 as MNHNS and CDR2 as SASEGT. CDR3 loop: CASNDRGRDYEQYF. CDR3 DNA sequence: TGTGCCAGCAACGACAGGGGAAGAGACTACGAGCAGTACTTC.

This clonotype was counted ten times or more. The V call is TRBV6-5, the J call TRBJ1-1; weak D call: TRBD1 (6 bases). The V and J ends lost 2 bases and 2 bases respectively, with 15 bases between them. The CDR3 spans 16 residues. Germline-derived CDR1 and CDR2 are MNHEY and SVGAGI. Here the CDR3 DNA reads TGTGCCAGCAGTTACCGTACCGGGACACATAACACTGAAGCTTTCTTT. As protein: CASSYRTGTHNTEAFF.

This clonotype has ten or more counts. V gene TRBV2 combines with J gene TRBJ1-4; D gene uncertain. This CDR3 is built from 15 residues. V lost 1 base to trimming and J lost 0 bases, with 6 bases between them. Germline V gene sequence: CDR1 SNHLY, CDR2 FYNNEI. CDR3 sequence: CASSEVGATNEKLFF. The CDR3 DNA reads TGTGCCAGCAGTGAAGTCGGGGCAACTAATGAAAAACTGTTTTTT.

The table lists this clonotype with a few counts. This chain joins TRBV9 and TRBJ2-1; 8 bases align to TRBD1. Germline V CDR1 and CDR2: SGDLS, YYNGEE. The CDR3 has 15 residues. V shed 0 bases and J 5 bases; nucleotides not matched to a gene: 4. Written as DNA, the CDR3 is TGTGCCAGCAGCGTAGCCCCGACAGGGGACAATGAGCAGTTCTTC. It translates to CASSVAPTGDNEQFF.

This clonotype showed up just a few times. The chain recombines TRBV28 with TRBJ2-6; tentative D call: TRBD1 (6 bases). Germline V gene sequence: CDR1 MDHEN, CDR2 SYDVKM. The CDR3 contains 18 residues. V lost 5 bases and J lost 0, with 17 bases in between. CDR3 residues: CASSVDRWLGSGANVLTF. The DNA for the CDR3 is TGTGCCAGCAGTGTAGACAGGTGGTTGGGCTCTGGGGCCAACGTCCTGACTTTC.

This chain connects TRBV29-1 to TRBJ2-7; D unclear. The V end was cut by 4 bases, the J end by 2 bases, with 9 bases between. CDR1 and CDR2 from the germline V gene are SQVTM and ANQGSEA. The CDR3 contains 12 residues. CDR3 residues: CSVGGGAYEQYF. In DNA, the CDR3 is TGCAGCGTTGGGGGTGGCGCCTACGAGCAGTACTTC.